This T cell receptor beta chain emerged from a study of PD-L1 blockade in urothelial cancer. About the study: Blood drawn 3 weeks (second dose) and 6 weeks after treatment start was analyzed.

The time point here: peripheral blood 6 weeks after treatment start. CDR3 length: 11 amino acids. After removal of 5 bases from V and 9 bases from J, the junction contained 3 bases not matched to a gene. The germline CDR1 and CDR2 sequences are DFQATT and SNEGSKA (reference sequence). Only in-frame clones appear in the TCRdb table, and some are missing; sequencing was by immunoSEQ multiplex PCR. Found here are 120,000 or so clones, roughly 88% of them singletons; the top ten hold roughly 2.4%. The input for sequencing was PBMCs, taken around atezolizumab (anti-PD-L1) treatment. The chain combines TRBV20-1 with TRBJ2-1; 8 bases agree with TRBD2. The TCR comes from a man between 50 and 59 years old with urothelial cancer. This chain's CDR3 is CSAELAAEQFF. The CDR3 DNA sequence: TGCAGTGCTGAACTAGCGGCTGAGCAGTTCTTC.